The entry below describes one T cell receptor (beta chain). Its specific antigen is unknown. This entry comes from a study of cytomegalovirus exposure and HLA in healthy donors listed by TCRdb under 2017. Broadly, across the study: An earlier analysis of roughly 570 of the donors reported roughly 300 Gb of sequence data and about 120 million unique TCR beta sequences obtained from about 170 million T cells. On average, approximately 250,000 unique TCR beta nucleotide sequences were sequenced per donor among some 430 genotyped donors of the cohort, with around 19% of those sequences being non-productive. In addition to the first cohort of approximately 670 subjects, a separate validation cohort of 130 or so different subjects was used. The study aimed to test whether cataloging public T cell receptors could reveal signatures of past pathogen exposure. Approximately 300 gigabases of sequencing data and approximately 91 million unique TCR sequences made up an early release that covered fewer than 650 HLA-typed donors. The study used immunosequencing to profile the T cell repertoires of around 600 subjects and linked those repertoires to cytomegalovirus serostatus. Typing coverage varied by locus: roughly 620-640 donors for A, B, C, DRB1 and DQB1; roughly 520 for DQA1; about 570 for DPA1; approximately 490 for DPB1. In a later genetic analysis, genome-wide SNP genotypes for 398 of the 666 donors were used, and that subset was treated as a discovery cohort. Every discovery cohort repertoire had been produced on one sequencing platform. Donor age, sex, ethnicity and CMV serostatus were compiled together with the repertoire data. Of the roughly 390 genotyped donors, 81% fell in the genetic ancestry cluster associated with self-reported Caucasian donors. Several DR-DQ haplotypes were handled as single units for association and clustering because linkage in the cohort was strong. A later analysis re-examined previously published TCR beta repertoires from about 700 donors and added high-resolution HLA genotyping to investigate patterns of TCR occurrence. HLA typing included class I and class II loci at four-digit resolution. The study combined high-throughput TCR immunosequencing, statistical association of individual TCRs with disease status, and machine learning to predict cytomegalovirus infection status. Rather than drawing on any new phenotypic data, the later analysis identified candidate immune exposures from TCR beta sequences and the way those sequences occurred across donors. In an earlier analysis of 500 to 650 of the donors, high-throughput TCR beta sequencing was used to judge whether each TCR beta V gene segment behaved as functional or pseudogenic.

Via the germline V gene, CDR1 is LGHNT and CDR2 FRNRAP. Including cysteine and valine, the CDR3 has 16 amino acids. Only the CDR3 DNA is retained, 48 bases long and in frame from the first base. The junction shows trimming of 6 bases on V and 0 bases on J, plus 18 bases between the germline ends. Library preparation used the immunoSEQ multiplex PCR assay. A mixture of 60 forward primers for TCR Vbeta segments and 13 reverse primers for TCR Jbeta segments was used in the multiplex PCR. The CDR3 region of rearranged TCR beta genes was amplified from genomic DNA by a multiplex PCR assay. The amplified TCR beta libraries were sequenced on the Illumina HiSeq System as 87-base-pair reads. The study's processing was this. A later analysis counted about 76 million unique TCR beta chains across the 666 repertoires, and roughly 9.9 million of these chains were shared by at least two donors. A nearest-neighbor algorithm error-corrected the raw reads and collapsed the reads into unique sequences, merging closely related sequences to remove PCR and sequencing errors. CDR3 sequences were aligned to IMGT reference sequences to assign V, D and J gene segments. Each retained sequence needed at least a six-nucleotide match to both a V gene segment and a J gene segment. A rearrangement was called productive if the CDR3 had no stop codons and remained in frame with V and J, and every other rearrangement was called non-productive. CDR3 was defined according to IMGT convention as the region running from the second conserved V-encoded cysteine to the conserved J-encoded phenylalanine. Sequences without an unambiguous match to a single V gene segment were excluded from the earlier analysis of several hundred of the donors. An earlier analysis of a few hundred of the donors classified V segments as functional when productive rearrangements were above 56.7% and as segregating when the standard deviation between donors was above 5%. A statistical classification framework was built to diagnose cytomegalovirus status from the catalog of TCR beta chain sequences. In a later analysis, TCR nucleotide sequences were compared against IMGT/GENE-DB human TR gene sequences so that V and J genes could be assigned. A later analysis assigned CDR3 sequences and most-parsimonious VDJ recombination scenarios with the TCRdist pipeline. In a later analysis, each TCR beta chain was defined by its CDR3 amino acid sequence together with its V-gene family, and reads lacking a unique V-gene family were excluded. To address suspected cross-contamination and a sequencing artifact, a later analysis removed 592 highly shared, low-generation-probability nucleotide sequences. In a later analysis, a clonal expansion index was calculated for each public chain from normalized within-repertoire ranks of inferred template counts. In a later analysis, generation probabilities were computed with a VDJ recombination model fitted to out-of-frame rearrangements, and the resulting probabilities were checked against IGoR. Hypergeometric tests were used in a later analysis to score TCR-TCR, TCR-HLA and TCR-CMV co-occurrence, with a repertoire-size bias correction applied to the TCR pairs. A later analysis estimated false discovery rates by permuting HLA or CMV assignments 20 times. In a later analysis, co-occurring TCRs were grouped with DBSCAN, and TCRdist sequence similarity was added when clustering was performed within HLA-allele-positive subsets. Co-occurrence clustering excluded repertoires with fewer than 30,000 or more than 120,000 public chains, plus five with anomalous nucleotide sharing. What TCRdb holds here is the immuneACCESS table cut down to in-frame rearrangements. Part of the clones is not present; checked against another copy, under half of the missing clones reflect an unresolved V gene, and the others are unexplained. That table supplies the V and J calls and clone size; D and trimming were determined from the DNA. For this sample, the table gives some 150,000 clones. The top ten constitute 2% to 2.5% of the sample.

The cohort consisted of 600 to 750 healthy bone marrow donors. At the time of sampling, all cohort members were nominally healthy, though unrecorded immune exposures were likely present. The donor tested CMV seronegative and was one of the 352 seronegative cohort members. Each donor provided a peripheral blood sample, and peripheral blood mononuclear cells were used for TCR beta sequencing. Genomic DNA was extracted from the blood cell samples with the Qiagen DNeasy Blood Extraction Kit. General study outcomes and caveats: Correlated functional status among segregating V segments might be attributable to linkage disequilibrium, but an unknown experimental factor could not be ruled out. A later analysis reported that several top co-occurrence clusters appeared linked to parvovirus B19, influenza, CMV and Epstein-Barr virus. In a later analysis, HLA-associated TCR beta chains showed more clonal expansion and lower generation probabilities than non-associated chains that were equally common. In an earlier analysis of about 600 of the donors, most TCR beta V segments appeared in productive rearrangements about 87% or about 30% of the time, broadly matching IMGT annotations. According to the authors, the approach could potentially be generalized to other disease states and immunological phenotypes. In a later analysis, around 15,000 TCR beta sequences were associated with specific HLA alleles at a false discovery rate of 0.05. In a later analysis, the rate of TCR association differed among HLA loci, with DRB1 alleles having the most associated TCRs and HLA-C alleles having the fewest. Strong co-occurrence of HLA alleles, especially DR and DQ, made assigning TCR associations to individual alleles difficult. Across donors, most TCR sequences were observed very rarely, whereas some public TCRs were present in many individuals. In vitro tests confirmed that a few of the cytomegalovirus-associated TCR beta chains recognize cytomegalovirus antigens. In a later genetic analysis, fewer N-insertions in productive TCRs were reported among donors in an Asian-associated ancestry cluster than the approximately 630-donor mean. A further reported finding was that TCR beta sequences accurately predicted the HLA-A and HLA-B alleles for most subjects in the first cohort. The classifier was reported to diagnose cytomegalovirus status with high specificity and sensitivity in both the original cohort and the validation cohort. A total of about 180 TCR beta chains were listed by the study as associated with cytomegalovirus. The earlier analysis of 587 of the donors excluded fewer than 20 rarely observed V segments, including chromosome 9 orphons, because counts were too low. Only TCR beta chains were sequenced in this cohort, and the absence of alpha or paired-chain data limited detectable features. CMV serostatus was the only immune exposure information available for the cohort. In a later genetic analysis, a missense DCLRE1C variant was associated with V-gene and J-gene trimming of TCR beta chains, and the association was replicated in an independent cohort. In a later analysis, most CMV-associated TCR beta chains were found to appear HLA-restricted, with HLA associations seemingly driven largely by CMV exposure. Some IMGT-functional V segments, including TRBV6-2 and TRBV6-3, could not be told apart with the 87-base-pair reads, so those segments were excluded. Because HLA typing was unavailable for some donors at each locus, only the typed subset was used in association tests. A cluster of highly shared sequence variants was judged likely to be a technical artifact of the sequencing pipeline. Presence/absence analyses assumed roughly uniform sequencing depth across donors, an assumption that may not hold.

Source material: PBMCs. The chain is made from TRBV12-5 and TRBJ2-7, with TRBD2 tentatively as D gene (6 bases match). This receptor was identified in a woman aged 18-30 years in good health and CMV-seronegative. The CDR3 loop reads CASGQVGGSLSYEQYV. The DNA sequence follows: TGTGCTAGTGGGCAGGTGGGAGGTTCCCTCTCCTACGAGCAGTACGTC.